Presented here are 9 T cell receptor beta chains from one specimen sequenced in a study of T cell repertoires in aging, cancer and after chemotherapy. Rearranged V-D-J TRB sequences were amplified with a mixed TRB-A/B primer pool. TCRdb ran MiXCR on the multiplex PCR reads and lists one entry per CDR3 protein. The repertoire holds about 10,000 distinct CDR3 sequences, around a third seen once, with approximately 19% in the top ten. The template was genomic DNA from peripheral blood, not RNA. Sequencing used blood. Receptors were obtained from a human donor in good health. The donor label of this sample is uncertain.

By share, this clonotype counts as medium-sized. The rearrangement links TRBV15 to TRBJ2-6; D gene unclear. The CDR3 runs 15 residues. V was cut by 0 bases and J by 2 bases, with 5 bases left in between. The V gene's germline CDR1 is LNHNV and CDR2 YYDKDF (reference sequence). The CDR3 is CATSRDQAGANVLTF. The CDR3 nucleotides read TGTGCCACCAGCAGAGATCAGGCTGGGGCCAACGTCCTGACTTTC.

This clonotype is medium-sized (0.01 to 0.1%) within its sample. The rearrangement uses TRBV6-5 and TRBJ1-5; D ambiguous. The length of the CDR3 is 16 residues. Germline-derived CDR1 and CDR2 are MNHEY and SVGAGI. V lost 4 bases to trimming and J lost 2 bases, with 15 bases between them. The CDR3 nucleotides read TGTGCCAGCAGTTCGACCGCGACCGTGCGCAATCAGCCCCAGCATTTT. This sequence encodes CASSSTATVRNQPQHF.

Judged by abundance, this clonotype is medium-sized. The gene calls are TRBV29-1 and TRBJ2-2; TRBD1 matches at 7 bases. V dropped 6 bases and J dropped 5; count of bases not matched to a gene: 6. CDR1 and CDR2 (germline): SQVTM, ANQGSEA. The CDR3 covers 13 residues. The CDR3 coding sequence is TGCAGCGTCGACAGGGTTGGAACCGGGGAGCTGTTTTTT. The encoded protein is CSVDRVGTGELFF.

With regard to this clonotype: Its ends do not fully match the called genes, so a read error is possible. The chain recombines TRBV6-5 with TRBJ2-7, with D tentatively TRBD1 or TRBD2 (5 bases each). CDR1 is MNHEY, CDR2 SVGAGI, per germline. This CDR3 is 14 amino acids long. The CDR3 DNA sequence: TGTCCCAGCAGTTACCGGGGCCCCAACTACGAGCAGTACTTC. Its protein is CPSSYRGPNYEQYF.

This clonotype is medium-sized within its sample. As DNA, the CDR3 is TGTGCCAGCAGTTTATCGACTAGCGGGAGGGCCCGGCAGTTCTTC. Residues: CASSLSTSGRARQFF. V usage is TRBV27 and J usage is TRBJ2-1, with TRBD2 matching over 14 bases. The CDR3 extends over 15 amino acids. V lost 0 bases and J lost 12; bases outside the gene matches: 4. Per germline, CDR1 MNHEY and CDR2 SMNVEV (reference sequence).

This rearrangement joins TRBV27 to TRBJ2-1, with 7 bases aligning to TRBD1. The V gene end was trimmed by 6 bases and the J gene end by 10 bases; junction bases not matched to a gene: 9. This CDR3 is 13 amino acids long. The germline V gene encodes CDR1 MNHEY and CDR2 SMNVEV (reference sequence). The CDR3 sequence is CASRETGTYEQFF. The CDR3 coding sequence is TGTGCCAGCAGGGAGACAGGGACCTACGAGCAGTTCTTC.

The V call is TRBV29-1, the J call TRBJ1-1; D is undetermined. V was clipped by 2 bases and J by 1 base, with 11 bases between them. The CDR3 runs to 14 residues. Germline-derived CDR1 and CDR2 are SQVTM and ANQGSEA. The CDR3 protein is CSVEQRKANTEAFF. The CDR3 bases are TGCAGCGTTGAACAGAGGAAAGCGAACACTGAAGCTTTCTTT.

Only a few counts were recorded for this clonotype. The V call is TRBV11-2, the J call TRBJ2-1, with no clear D. The germline V gene has CDR1 SGHAT and CDR2 FQNNGV. The CDR3 extends over 11 amino acids. The germline V and J ends were trimmed by 2 bases and 10 bases, with 6 bases remaining between them. As DNA, the CDR3 is TGTGCCAGCAGCTTATTCGTGGAGCAGTTCTTC. It specifies CASSLFVEQFF.

This clonotype was observed a few times. The chain employs TRBV5-1 and TRBJ2-1; perhaps TRBD1 as D (6 bases). The CDR3 runs 15 residues. V gave up 0 bases and J gave up 5 bases, with 12 bases separating them. Germline values: CDR1 SGHRS, CDR2 YFSETQ. The CDR3: CASSLAGTRNNEQFF. For the CDR3, the DNA is TGCGCCAGCAGCTTGGCCGGGACACGGAACAATGAGCAGTTCTTC.